These 24 T cell receptor beta chains came from one sample sequenced in a study of post-analysis software for immune sequencing data. Study-level points and caveats: Patients had higher frequencies than controls of roughly five TRBV segments, including TRBV5-6, TRBV5-1 and TRBV20-1.

cDNA libraries for TCR beta contained unique molecular identifiers. TCRdb itself ran the PCR reads through MiXCR, one entry per CDR3 protein. In the table there are about 770,000 distinct CDR3 sequences, about 43% of which are singletons. These receptors have no identified antigens. The sample comprised blood. All receptors come from a girl between 10 and 17 years old with multiple sclerosis.

This chain joins TRBV18 and TRBJ2-5; D gene ambiguous. Trimming stripped 3 bases from V and 3 bases from J, with 8 bases between. Germline CDR1 is KGHSH and CDR2 is LQKENI. The CDR3 sequence is 13 residues long. CDR3 DNA sequence: TGTGCCAGCTCACCGGTGGTAAAAGAGACCCAGTACTTC. Protein sequence: CASSPVVKETQYF.

The CDR3 region is CASSLSVLFVSSSPLHF. The CDR3 DNA sequence: TGTGCCAGCAGTTTATCGGTTCTGTTCGTGAGTAGCTCACCCCTCCACTTT. V gene TRBV27 combines with J gene TRBJ1-6, with D unclear. This CDR3 region has 17 residues. The germline V gene has CDR1 MNHEY and CDR2 SMNVEV (reference sequence). V lost 0 bases to trimming and J lost 10 bases, with 19 bases between them.

This clonotype has a handful of counts. The V and J genes are TRBV15 and TRBJ1-2, with 12 nucleotides matching TRBD1. Germline V gene data show CDR1 as LNHNV and CDR2 as YYDKDF (reference sequence). V trimming: 4 bases; J trimming: 4 bases; junction bases outside the gene matches: 16. The CDR3 is 19 residues long. The CDR3 DNA is TGTGCCACCAGCACCTCAGGAGGGACAGGGGGCGCCCAAGGCTATGGCTACACCTTC. It is translated as CATSTSGGTGGAQGYGYTF. Full variable domain (remainder filled in from reference TRBV15 and TRBJ1-2): DAMVIQNPRYQVTQFGKPVTLSCSQTLNHNVMYWYQQKSSQAPKLLFHYYDKDFNNEADTPDNFQSRRPNTSFCFLDIRSPGLGDTAMYLCATSTSGGTGGAQGYGYTFGSGTRLTVV.

This clonotype was picked up a small number of times. The chain combines TRBV6-5 with TRBJ1-1, with D uncertain. This CDR3 has 17 amino acids. V lost 2 bases to trimming and J lost 5 bases, with 21 bases between them. Germline assignment: CDR1 MNHEY and CDR2 SVGAGI. CDR3 sequence (DNA): TGTGCCAGCAGTTACCTCCAAGGTCCAGTAACACCAACTGAAGCTTTCTTT. It encodes CASSYLQGPVTPTEAFF.

To note about this clonotype: Germline and junction disagree at one end, which may indicate a read error. The V and J genes are TRBV20-1 and TRBJ1-3; TRBD1 matches at 7 bases. Germline assignment: CDR1 DFQATT and CDR2 SNEGSKA (reference sequence). The CDR3 contains 14 residues. CDR3 sequence reads: CSARRQGEGNTRYF. The CDR3 DNA is TGCAGTGCTAGACGCCAGGGGGAAGGAAACACCAGATATTTT.

The chain links TRBV28 to TRBJ1-4; tentatively, D is TRBD1 (6 bases). Per germline, CDR1 MDHEN and CDR2 SYDVKM. The CDR3 length is 16 residues. V lost 10 bases and J lost 0, with 18 bases in between. CDR3 nucleotide sequence: TGTGCCACCGGCGTGGGACAACGCACAACTAATGAAAAACTGTTTTTT. This translates into CATGVGQRTTNEKLFF.

The genes are TRBV6-2 or TRBV6-3 and TRBJ2-1; 9 nucleotides align to TRBD2. V was clipped by 7 bases and J by 11 bases; unmatched bases: 18. Germline values: CDR1 MNHEY, CDR2 SVGEGT. The CDR3 is made up of 16 amino acids. The CDR3 spells CASTTSGRGGQVQQFF. The CDR3 DNA follows: TGTGCCAGCACCACAAGCGGGCGGGGGGGTCAGGTGCAGCAGTTCTTC.

This clonotype was counted only a few times. The V call is TRBV6-5, the J call TRBJ1-4; 9 bases line up with TRBD1. V lost 5 bases and J lost 2; bases outside the gene matches: 9. CDR1 is MNHEY and CDR2 is SVGAGI in the germline V gene. The CDR3 contains 17 residues. The CDR3 sequence: CASSNVQGARTNEKLFF. For the CDR3, the DNA is TGTGCCAGCAGTAACGTACAGGGGGCGCGGACTAATGAAAAACTGTTTTTT.

The gene calls are TRBV11-2 and TRBJ2-1, with 8 positions matching TRBD1. With 1 base clipped from V and 4 bases from J, the junction kept 6 bases outside the gene matches. CDR1 is SGHAT and CDR2 is FQNNGV in the germline V gene. The CDR3 loop spans 16 amino acids. The CDR3 DNA sequence: TGTGCCAGCAGCTTAGGTTCGGGACAGGTTTACAATGAGCAGTTCTTC. Protein sequence: CASSLGSGQVYNEQFF.

This rearrangement joins TRBV12-3 or TRBV12-4 to TRBJ1-4; D perhaps matches TRBD1 (6 bases). The ends were cut back, 3 bases at V and 14 bases at J, with 16 bases in the middle. The CDR3 spans 13 residues. This CDR3 is CASSFGGAGTLFF. CDR3 sequence (DNA): TGTGCCAGCAGTTTCGGGGGGGCCGGGACTCTGTTTTTT.

This clonotype was recorded at least ten times. This chain's CDR3 is CASSRTRGHDSFYEQYF. In DNA, the CDR3 is TGCGCCAGCAGCCGTACAAGGGGTCACGATTCATTCTACGAGCAGTACTTC. The V gene is TRBV5-1, the J gene TRBJ2-7, with D tentatively TRBD1 (5 bases). V was shortened by 4 bases and J by 3 bases, with 23 bases between the two germline ends. The CDR3 length is 17 residues. The germline CDR1 and CDR2 sequences are SGHRS and YFSETQ.

This chain joins TRBV6-6 and TRBJ1-5; D gene unclear. The CDR3 totals 14 residues. Germline loops: CDR1 MNHNY, CDR2 SVGAGI (reference sequence). V gave up 3 bases and J gave up 2 bases, with 8 bases separating them. Written as DNA, the CDR3 is TGTGCCAGCAGTTATAAGAGGGGCAATCAGCCCCAGCATTTT. Its translation is CASSYKRGNQPQHF.

This clonotype was observed a few times. The chain joins TRBV20-1 to TRBJ1-2; D gene unclear. V lost 0 bases, J lost 0 bases, and 8 bases lay in between. Germline values: CDR1 DFQATT, CDR2 SNEGSKA (reference sequence). This CDR3 spans 14 amino acids. The CDR3 loop reads CSARDGQTNYGYTF. The CDR3 region has the DNA TGCAGTGCTAGAGATGGCCAGACTAACTATGGCTACACCTTC.

CDR3 sequence reads: CASRARTSGSTDTQYF. DNA of the CDR3: TGTGCCAGCAGGGCCCGGACTAGCGGGAGCACAGATACGCAGTATTTT. The genes are TRBV11-2 and TRBJ2-3; TRBD2 matches at 11 bases. Per the germline V gene, CDR1 is SGHAT and CDR2 is FQNNGV. V lost 6 bases, J lost 0 bases, and 5 bases stayed unmatched. The length of the CDR3 is 16 residues.

This clonotype was detected a few times. The gene calls are TRBV5-1 and TRBJ1-1; no firm D call. The CDR3 is 14 amino acids. Germline loops: CDR1 SGHRS, CDR2 YFSETQ. The ends were cut back, 2 bases at V and 6 bases at J, with 14 bases in the middle. CDR3 amino acids: CASSFRGADSEAFF. CDR3 coding DNA: TGCGCCAGCAGCTTTCGGGGAGCAGACTCTGAAGCTTTCTTT. Full variable domain (remainder filled in from reference TRBV5-1 and TRBJ1-1): KAGVTQTPRYLIKTRGQQVTLSCSPISGHRSVSWYQQTPGQGLQFLFEYFSETQRNKGNFPGRFSGRQFSNSRSEMNVSTLELGDSALYLCASSFRGADSEAFFGQGTRLTVV.

V is TRBV24-1 and J is TRBJ2-3; 11 bases agree with TRBD2. Germline V CDR1 and CDR2: KGHDR, SFDVKD. This CDR3 region has 17 residues. J was trimmed by 6 bases and V by 4 bases; bases with no gene match: 11. CDR3 sequence: CATSDQGTSGAGDTQYF. DNA for the CDR3: TGTGCCACCAGTGACCAGGGGACTAGCGGAGCGGGGGATACGCAGTATTTT.

This clonotype was seen a few times. The gene calls are TRBV20-1 and TRBJ2-7; 12 positions match TRBD1. V was clipped by 6 bases and J by 0 bases; unmatched bases: 3. The CDR3 covers 14 residues. From germline, CDR1 is DFQATT and CDR2 SNEGSKA (reference sequence). The CDR3 is CSAGDRGLSYEQYF. In DNA, the CDR3 is TGCAGTGCAGGGGACAGGGGGCTCTCCTACGAGCAGTACTTC.

The table lists this clonotype with a few counts. The chain carries TRBV24-1 and TRBJ2-1; the match to TRBD2 covers 8 bases. Germline CDR1 KGHDR, CDR2 SFDVKD. V was clipped by 5 bases and J by 8 bases; unmatched bases: 13. The CDR3 runs 16 residues. In nucleotides, the CDR3 is TGTGCCACCAGTGGGACGGGAGGGCAAATGTTCCATGAGCAGTTCTTC. Its translation: CATSGTGGQMFHEQFF.

The chain links TRBV5-1 to TRBJ1-5, with unresolved D. Germline CDR1 and CDR2: SGHRS and YFSETQ. V was pared by 0 bases and J by 9 bases, with 10 bases between. The CDR3 has 13 residues. The CDR3 DNA reads as TGCGCCAGCAGCTTGGCGCCCAGCACGCCCCAGCATTTT. Protein: CASSLAPSTPQHF.

This clonotype occurred a few times. The chain links TRBV7-2 to TRBJ2-1; 10 nucleotides match TRBD2. J lost 7 bases, V lost 3 bases, and 9 bases had no gene match. The CDR3 runs 16 residues. Looked up from germline, CDR1 is SGHTA and CDR2 is FQGNSA. CDR3: CASSLGAGGPWNEQFF. The DNA for the CDR3 is TGTGCCAGCAGCTTGGGAGCGGGAGGGCCGTGGAATGAGCAGTTCTTC. Filled out from reference TRBV7-2 and TRBJ2-1, the complete variable domain reads GAGVSQSPSNKVTEKGKDVELRCDPISGHTALYWYRQSLGQGLEFLIYFQGNSAPDKSGLPSDRFSAERTGGSVSTLTIQRTQQEDSAVYLCASSLGAGGPWNEQFFGPGTRLTVL.

This chain uses TRBV20-1 with TRBJ2-1; the match to TRBD2 covers 10 bases. CDR1 is DFQATT, CDR2 SNEGSKA, per germline (reference sequence). Trimming took 3 bases from V and 10 from J; bases not matched to a gene: 12. The CDR3 covers 15 residues. CDR3 sequence: CSASGTAGGLGEQFF. Here the CDR3 DNA reads TGCAGTGCTAGCGGTACAGCGGGAGGGCTGGGGGAGCAGTTCTTC.

V and J are TRBV5-5 and TRBJ1-4; maybe TRBD1 (6 bases). The CDR3 has 14 residues. Trimming removed 2 bases at V and 8 bases at J, with 13 bases between. Germline CDR1 reads SGHKS; CDR2 reads YYEKEE (reference sequence). The DNA of the CDR3 is TGTGCCAGCAGCTTTGGGACATCGAGGGAAAAACTGTTTTTT. As protein: CASSFGTSREKLFF.

This clonotype was counted between two and nine times. The rearrangement uses TRBV12-3 or TRBV12-4 and TRBJ2-1; D gene ambiguous. V was pared by 4 bases and J by 0 bases, with 4 bases between. This CDR3 has 13 amino acids. CDR3 sequence: CASSSASYNEQFF. The CDR3 DNA reads as TGTGCCAGCAGTTCCGCCTCCTACAATGAGCAGTTCTTC.

In this sample, this clonotype turned up once. J is TRBJ1-2 and V is TRBV5-6, with 10 bases aligning to TRBD1. This CDR3 comprises 15 residues. CDR1 and CDR2 from the germline V gene are SGHDT and YYEEEE. J gave up 1 base and V 3 bases, and 3 bases lay outside the gene matches. Here the CDR3 reads CASSSDRGLNYGYTF. CDR3 nucleotide sequence: TGTGCCAGCAGCTCCGACAGGGGGCTTAACTATGGCTACACCTTC. The entire variable domain, with the rest obtained from reference TRBV5-6 and TRBJ1-2, is as follows: DAGVTQSPTHLIKTRGQQVTLRCSPKSGHDTVSWYQQALGQGPQFIFQYYEEEERQRGNFPDRFSGHQFPNYSSELNVNALLLGDSALYLCASSSDRGLNYGYTFGSGTRLTVV.